Shown below are 26 T cell receptor beta chains from a single sample sequenced in a study of identical twins. TCRdb re-called the 5' RACE reads through MiXCR, storing one row per CDR3 protein. The table shows over 550,000 distinct CDR3 sequences, with just over 7% occurring only once. Separately, the same data were catalogued under a study of yellow fever vaccine responses in identical twins.

Material for sequencing was PBMCs. These receptors originate from a young woman in good health.

This clonotype was observed at least ten times. This chain links TRBV5-5 with TRBJ2-7; D is unclear. The CDR3 totals 12 residues. CDR1 is SGHKS, CDR2 YYEKEE, per germline (reference sequence). Trimming left V 4 bases short and J 2 bases short, with 7 bases between. CDR3: CASSPRPYEQYF. The CDR3 nucleotides read TGTGCCAGCAGCCCAAGACCCTACGAGCAGTACTTC.

There are many counts of this clonotype. The chain couples TRBV9 to TRBJ1-1, with D unclear. The germline V gene has CDR1 SGDLS and CDR2 YYNGEE. The germline V and J ends were trimmed by 4 bases and 2 bases, with 21 bases remaining between them. CDR3 length: 17 residues. The CDR3 coding sequence is TGTGCCAGCAGCCCCCAACGGACGGGTGCAGGTAACACTGAAGCTTTCTTT. Amino acids: CASSPQRTGAGNTEAFF.

This clonotype was counted only a few times. The V call is TRBV2, the J call TRBJ2-6; TRBD2 aligns across 11 bases. CDR1 is SNHLY, CDR2 FYNNEI, per germline. V lost 7 bases to trimming and J lost 0 bases; unmatched junction nucleotides: 8. CDR3 length: 18 residues. The CDR3 sequence is CASNLGLAASSGANVLTF. Written as DNA, the CDR3 is TGTGCCAGCAACCTGGGACTAGCGGCGAGCTCTGGGGCCAACGTCCTGACTTTC.

Remarks on this clonotype: This may arise from a read error, as a much more abundant clone is one base away. J is TRBJ2-7 and V is TRBV3-1, with 8 bases lining up with TRBD2. Germline assignment: CDR1 LGHDT and CDR2 YNNKEL (reference sequence). The CDR3 sequence is 15 residues long. CDR3 in DNA: TGTGCCAGCTGCCAAACTAGCGGCACCTCCTACGAGCAGTACTTC. This sequence encodes CASCQTSGTSYEQYF.

This clonotype was seen more than once but under ten times. This CDR3 is CASRGDNVGQYF. The CDR3 DNA sequence: TGTGCCAGCAGGGGGGACAATGTGGGGCAGTACTTC. This rearrangement joins TRBV28 to TRBJ2-7; D might be TRBD1 (6 bases). This CDR3 spans 12 amino acids. With 6 bases removed from V and 9 bases from J, the gap between germline ends came to 15 bases. Germline CDR1 and CDR2: MDHEN and SYDVKM. Supplemented by reference TRBV28 and TRBJ2-7, the full variable domain reads DVKVTQSSRYLVKRTGEKVFLECVQDMDHENMFWYRQDPGLGLRLIYFSYDVKMKEKGDIPEGYSVSREKKERFSLILESASTNQTSMYLCASRGDNVGQYFGPGTRLTVT.

This clonotype showed up many times. The V call is TRBV6-5, the J call TRBJ2-1; D gene uncertain. Trimming removed 0 bases at V and 3 bases at J, with 9 bases between. This CDR3 contains 15 residues. The germline V gene has CDR1 MNHEY and CDR2 SVGAGI. The CDR3 DNA reads TGTGCCAGCAGTTACTCACGGGCAGGCTACAATGAGCAGTTCTTC. It translates to CASSYSRAGYNEQFF.

This clonotype appeared a few times. The chain is built from TRBV29-1 and TRBJ1-4; D remains ambiguous. The CDR3 is 14 amino acids. With 6 bases removed from V and 0 bases from J, the gap between germline ends came to 11 bases. Germline CDR1 SQVTM, CDR2 ANQGSEA. CDR3 sequence reads: CSVSQLATNEKLFF. The CDR3, as DNA: TGCAGCGTGAGCCAACTTGCAACTAATGAAAAACTGTTTTTT.

This clonotype was found a few times. The V gene is TRBV27, the J gene TRBJ2-7; 7 bases are shared with TRBD1. This CDR3 has 15 amino acids. The germline V gene has CDR1 MNHEY and CDR2 SMNVEV (reference sequence). V shed 7 bases, J shed 0 bases, and the junction held 9 bases outside the gene matches. The CDR3 spells CASTRNRDSSYEQYF. The CDR3 DNA is TGTGCCAGCACCAGGAACCGGGACAGCTCCTACGAGCAGTACTTC.

A few counts support this clonotype. This chain connects TRBV6-4 to TRBJ1-2, with TRBD1 identical over 8 bases. Per the germline V gene, CDR1 is MRHNA and CDR2 is SNTAGT. There are 15 residues in the CDR3. V was pared by 4 bases and J by 6 bases, with 10 bases of the junction left unmatched. CDR3 protein: CASSALGQGQDGYTF. CDR3 coding DNA: TGTGCCAGCAGTGCACTCGGACAGGGTCAAGATGGCTACACCTTC.

This clonotype was observed at least ten times. This chain joins TRBV9 and TRBJ1-2, with D possibly matching TRBD1 (5 bases). Germline loops: CDR1 SGDLS, CDR2 YYNGEE. V was clipped by 4 bases and J by 1 base, with 14 bases between them. This CDR3 spans 15 amino acids. The CDR3 is CASSTWDANNYGYTF. Here the CDR3 DNA reads TGTGCCAGCAGCACCTGGGACGCCAATAACTATGGCTACACCTTC.

This clonotype was recorded many times. The chain employs TRBV5-1 and TRBJ1-6, with D perhaps TRBD1 (6 bases). The V gene's germline CDR1 is SGHRS and CDR2 YFSETQ. Deletions cut 1 base from V and 7 bases from J, with 9 bases between. The CDR3 is made up of 14 amino acids. The CDR3 loop reads CASSLTGMNSPLHF. CDR3 bases: TGCGCCAGCAGCTTGACAGGGATGAATTCACCCCTCCACTTT.

This clonotype came up a few times. The chain has TRBV20-1 and TRBJ2-1, with a possible D match to TRBD2 (6 bases). V lost 2 bases and J 9 bases, leaving 23 bases between the germline ends. The CDR3 spans 16 residues. Germline values: CDR1 DFQATT, CDR2 SNEGSKA (reference sequence). CDR3 residues: CSARWEPGAPQGEQFF. CDR3 nucleotides: TGCAGTGCTAGATGGGAGCCGGGAGCCCCTCAGGGTGAGCAGTTCTTC.

This clonotype appeared a few times. The chain is built from TRBV28 and TRBJ2-7; 7 nucleotides line up with TRBD1. From germline, CDR1 is MDHEN and CDR2 SYDVKM. The CDR3 length is 16 residues. The ends lost 3 bases at V and 2 bases at J; junction bases unmatched: 10. CDR3 DNA sequence: TGTGCCAGCAGTTTCCCTCGGGACAGTCCAACCTACGAGCAGTACTTC. Its translation: CASSFPRDSPTYEQYF. The full variable domain, in which reference TRBV28 and TRBJ2-7 provide the parts outside the CDR3, is DVKVTQSSRYLVKRTGEKVFLECVQDMDHENMFWYRQDPGLGLRLIYFSYDVKMKEKGDIPEGYSVSREKKERFSLILESASTNQTSMYLCASSFPRDSPTYEQYFGPGTRLTVT.

This clonotype has a handful of counts. The chain is built from TRBV5-1 and TRBJ2-2, with unresolved D. CDR1 SGHRS and CDR2 YFSETQ come from the germline V gene. This CDR3 is 16 amino acids long. V was cut by 0 bases and J by 4 bases, with 13 bases left in between. CDR3: CASSLGSTVATGELFF. The CDR3 nucleotides are TGCGCCAGCAGCTTGGGTAGTACAGTGGCCACCGGGGAGCTGTTTTTT.

This clonotype was detected only a few times. The chain couples TRBV28 to TRBJ1-3, with a tentative D call TRBD1 (5 bases). Germline V gene sequence: CDR1 MDHEN, CDR2 SYDVKM. Trimming took off 7 bases at V and 7 bases at J, with 11 bases between the two ends. The CDR3 extends over 12 amino acids. The CDR3 region is CASKSGGNTIYF. CDR3 sequence (DNA): TGTGCCAGCAAATCCGGGGGGAACACCATATATTTT.

V is TRBV10-3 and J is TRBJ2-1, with 13 bases matching TRBD2. CDR1 ENHRY and CDR2 SYGVKD come from the germline V gene. The CDR3 spans 17 residues. The V segment lost 4 bases and the J segment 2 bases; nucleotides outside the gene matches: 5. The CDR3 nucleotides are TGTGCCATCAGTGGACCCGGGACTAGCGGGACCTACAATGAGCAGTTCTTC. As protein: CAISGPGTSGTYNEQFF.

The chain joins TRBV7-9 to TRBJ1-1; maybe TRBD1 (5 bases). This CDR3 spans 15 amino acids. Germline V lookup: CDR1 SEHNR, CDR2 FQNEAQ (reference sequence). Trimming removed 5 bases from V and 1 base from J, with 14 bases in between. The CDR3 region is CASSQPQGANTEAFF. The CDR3 DNA is TGTGCCAGCAGCCAACCTCAGGGTGCGAACACTGAAGCTTTCTTT.

The table lists this clonotype with many counts. The chain combines TRBV10-3 with TRBJ1-2; D gene ambiguous. The ends were cut back, 2 bases at V and 3 bases at J, with 7 bases in the middle. The CDR3 sequence is 13 residues long. Looked up from germline, CDR1 is ENHRY and CDR2 is SYGVKD. Here the CDR3 DNA reads TGTGCCATCAGTGAGGGGGAGTACTATGGCTACACCTTC. Protein sequence: CAISEGEYYGYTF.

This clonotype was seen only a few times. The chain is built from TRBV29-1 and TRBJ2-2, with TRBD1 matching over 8 bases. Germline-derived CDR1 and CDR2 are SQVTM and ANQGSEA. The trim removed 8 bases at V and 1 base at J, leaving 3 bases unmatched. CDR3 length: 13 residues. The CDR3, as DNA: TGCAGCATACAGGGGGTGAACACCGGGGAGCTGTTTTTT. It specifies CSIQGVNTGELFF.

This sequence joins TRBV12-3 or TRBV12-4 and TRBJ1-1; TRBD1 agrees at 10 bases. The V and J ends lost 5 bases and 3 bases, in that order; junction bases with no gene match: 12. This CDR3 is built from 17 residues. The DNA for the CDR3 is TGTGCCAGCAGTCCTGGACAGGGGGTCAGAGAGGACACTGAAGCTTTCTTT. Amino acids: CASSPGQGVREDTEAFF.

This clonotype was seen repeatedly, ten times or more. The chain combines TRBV5-1 with TRBJ2-1, with 9 bases lining up with TRBD2. J was trimmed by 7 bases and V by 0 bases; bases with no gene match: 8. Germline lookup yields CDR1 SGHRS and CDR2 YFSETQ. CDR3 length equals 16 residues. For the CDR3, the DNA is TGCGCCAGCAGCTTGGTGCCCAGCGGGAGGCAAAATGAGCAGTTCTTC. Its translation is CASSLVPSGRQNEQFF.

In this sample, this clonotype turned up a few times. J is TRBJ2-2 and V is TRBV27, with TRBD1 identical over 9 bases. The CDR3 is made up of 17 amino acids. CDR1 MNHEY and CDR2 SMNVEV come from the germline V gene (reference sequence). Trimming cost V 8 bases and J 0 bases; bases outside gene matches: 10. CDR3 loop: CASRDRASNANTGELFF. The DNA of the CDR3 is TGTGCCAGCCGGGACAGGGCCTCTAACGCGAACACCGGGGAGCTGTTTTTT.

This clonotype showed up many times. The chain recombines TRBV3-1 with TRBJ2-2, with D perhaps matching TRBD2 (6 bases). The CDR3 has 13 residues. V was trimmed by 4 bases and J by 4 bases, leaving 7 bases between them. Germline lookup yields CDR1 LGHDT and CDR2 YNNKEL (reference sequence). The CDR3 DNA is TGTGCCAGCAGCCCGGGACTCACCGGGGAGCTGTTTTTT. It yields the protein CASSPGLTGELFF.

This clonotype was counted ten times or more. The chain carries TRBV28 and TRBJ1-4; possible D gene TRBD1, 5 bases. V was shortened by 6 bases and J by 8 bases, with 19 bases between the two germline ends. The germline V gene encodes CDR1 MDHEN and CDR2 SYDVKM. The CDR3 runs 15 residues. The CDR3 here is CASSPGAGEREKLFF. In DNA form, the CDR3 reads TGTGCCAGCAGCCCGGGAGCGGGGGAAAGGGAAAAACTGTTTTTT. Full variable domain (missing parts from reference TRBV28 and TRBJ1-4): DVKVTQSSRYLVKRTGEKVFLECVQDMDHENMFWYRQDPGLGLRLIYFSYDVKMKEKGDIPEGYSVSREKKERFSLILESASTNQTSMYLCASSPGAGEREKLFFGSGTQLSVL.

The chain uses TRBV6-5 and TRBJ2-3, with D possibly matching TRBD1 (7 bases). This CDR3 is built from 15 residues. V lost 4 bases and J 3 bases, leaving 14 bases between the germline ends. Germline assignment: CDR1 MNHEY and CDR2 SVGAGI. The CDR3 protein is CASSWRGLGTDTQYF. The CDR3 region has the DNA TGTGCCAGCAGTTGGAGGGGGCTAGGTACAGATACGCAGTATTTT.

The sample holds many counts of this clonotype. The J gene is TRBJ2-5, the V gene TRBV24-1; 8 bases fit TRBD2. The CDR3 spans 16 residues. CDR1 and CDR2 from the germline V gene are KGHDR and SFDVKD. The V segment lost 2 bases and the J segment 2 bases; nucleotides outside the gene matches: 6. CDR3 DNA: TGTGCCACCAGTGATTCGACTAGCGCGCAGCAAGAGACCCAGTACTTC. Protein product: CATSDSTSAQQETQYF.